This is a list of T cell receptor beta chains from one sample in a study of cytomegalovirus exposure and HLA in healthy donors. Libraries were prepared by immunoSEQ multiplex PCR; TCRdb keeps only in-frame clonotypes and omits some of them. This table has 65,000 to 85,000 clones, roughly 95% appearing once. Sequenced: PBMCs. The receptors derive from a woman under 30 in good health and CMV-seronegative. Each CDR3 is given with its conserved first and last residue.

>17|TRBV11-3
CASSLGLAGGSYNEQFF
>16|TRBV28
CASKDWDRGRRDEQFF
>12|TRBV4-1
CASSGTVYEQYF
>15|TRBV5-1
CASSPLASSTDTQYF
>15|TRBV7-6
CASSLLEVRNTEAFF
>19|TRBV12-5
CASGRSPRGGVAGANVLTF
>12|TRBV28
CASSSGGYEQYF
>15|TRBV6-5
CASSYGAGTGNTIYF
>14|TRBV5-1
CASSLTAQRAGYTF
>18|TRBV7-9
CASSPGTGILNSNQPQHF
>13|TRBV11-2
CASSLGTNYEQYF
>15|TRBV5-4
CASSFRDRGADTQYF
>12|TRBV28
CASSLPGQPQHF
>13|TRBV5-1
CASSLERNTEAFF
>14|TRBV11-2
CASSLGLIQETQYF
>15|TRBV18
CASSPTNREFAEAFF
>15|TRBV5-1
CASSFGGTTNNEQFF
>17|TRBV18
CASSYDSGQISGNTIYF
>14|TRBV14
CASTQSGQTETQYF
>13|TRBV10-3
CAISARVNEKLFF
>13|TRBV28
CASSRAGTGELFF
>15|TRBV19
CASRRTGGYNQPQHF
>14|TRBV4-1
CASSTSQLNYGYTF
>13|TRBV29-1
CSVGQGPPYEQYF
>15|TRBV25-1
CASRKTDSLQETQYF
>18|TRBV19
CASSFELAGGPSTDTQYF
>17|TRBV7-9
CAGSPGHVISGANVLTF
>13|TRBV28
CASSLNSPYEQYF
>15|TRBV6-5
CASSRDRGIINEQFF
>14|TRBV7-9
CASSRQGANSPLHF
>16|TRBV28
CASSPQEADVYNEQFF
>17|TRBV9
CASSVGSAGGRTDTQYF
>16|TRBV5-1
CASSLAFSGISYEQYF
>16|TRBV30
CAWSGGSWRELSEQYF
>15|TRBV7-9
CASSSKWTEYNEQYF
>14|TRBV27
CASSPFSVKNIQYF
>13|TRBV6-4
CASTGDRREKLFF
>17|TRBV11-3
CASSPRRSGGNTGELFF
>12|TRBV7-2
CASSSYGETQYF
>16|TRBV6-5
CASSFTSSSYNSPLHF
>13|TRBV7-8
CASSLGQGRGAFF
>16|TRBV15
CATSPLGGATYNEQFF
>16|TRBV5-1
CASSKDSVSGANVLTF
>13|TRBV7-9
CASSPTNLLEQYF
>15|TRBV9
CASSVEAGGPYEQYF
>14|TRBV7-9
CASSSQGHSYEQYF
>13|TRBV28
CASSGRGDEKLFF
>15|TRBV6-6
CASSSFKHANYGYTF
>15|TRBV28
CASSTPLRRDREQYF
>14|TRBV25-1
CASSQPGLNNEQFF
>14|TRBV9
CASSAPGRGDEQYF
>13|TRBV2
CASNPRSSYEQYF
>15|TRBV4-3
CASSQESGFGNTIYF
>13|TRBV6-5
CASSYREGTEAFF